This T cell receptor beta chain stems from a study of glioma-infiltrating T cells. This clonotype was observed many times. Amplification of TCR alpha and beta CDR3 regions from RNA used iRepertoire nested multiplex PCR. Each CDR3 protein is one row after TCRdb ran MiXCR on the multiplex PCR reads. The table records approximately 89,000 distinct CDR3 sequences, about 25% of them present only once. The CDR3 loop spans 15 amino acids. Germline V gives CDR1 MRHNA, CDR2 SNTAGT. V was pared by 3 bases and J by 0 bases, with 9 bases between. The sequenced sample was glioma tissue, nonneoplastic brain tissue, or PBMCs (not recorded which). V and J are TRBV6-4 and TRBJ1-5; D is unclear. This TCR came from a human donor with low-grade glioma or glioblastoma, undergoing nonglioma brain surgery, or in good health (not recorded which). CDR3 sequence (DNA): TGTGCCAGCAGTGATTGCCAACTTAGCAATCAGCCCCAGCATTTT. Translated: CASSDCQLSNQPQHF.